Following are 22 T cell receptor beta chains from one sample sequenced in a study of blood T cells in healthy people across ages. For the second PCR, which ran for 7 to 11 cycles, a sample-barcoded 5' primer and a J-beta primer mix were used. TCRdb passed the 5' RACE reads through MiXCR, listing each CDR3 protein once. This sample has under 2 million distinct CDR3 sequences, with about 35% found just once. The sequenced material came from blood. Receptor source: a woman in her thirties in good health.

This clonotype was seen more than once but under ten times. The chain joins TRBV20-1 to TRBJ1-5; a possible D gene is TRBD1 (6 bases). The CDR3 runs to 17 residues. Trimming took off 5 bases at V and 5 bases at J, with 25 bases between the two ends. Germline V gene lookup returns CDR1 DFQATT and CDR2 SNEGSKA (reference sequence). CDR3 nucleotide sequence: TGCAGTGCTCCCCGAGGAGGGGGGATCGGGGGGGATCAGCCCCAGCATTTT. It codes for CSAPRGGGIGGDQPQHF.

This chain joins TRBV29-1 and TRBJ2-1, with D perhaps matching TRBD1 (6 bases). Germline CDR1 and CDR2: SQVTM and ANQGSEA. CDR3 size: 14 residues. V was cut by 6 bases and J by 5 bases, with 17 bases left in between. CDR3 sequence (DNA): TGCAGCGTCCGGACAGCTAGTACCCACAATGAGCAGTTCTTC. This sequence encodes CSVRTASTHNEQFF.

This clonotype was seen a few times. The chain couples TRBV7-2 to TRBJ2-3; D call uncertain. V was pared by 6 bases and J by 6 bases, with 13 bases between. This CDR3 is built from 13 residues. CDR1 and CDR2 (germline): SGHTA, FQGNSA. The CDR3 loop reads CASSSSTGDTQYF. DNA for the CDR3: TGTGCCAGCAGTAGCTCTACTGGGGATACGCAGTATTTT. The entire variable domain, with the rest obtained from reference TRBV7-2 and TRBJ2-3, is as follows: GAGVSQSPSNKVTEKGKDVELRCDPISGHTALYWYRQSLGQGLEFLIYFQGNSAPDKSGLPSDRFSAERTGGSVSTLTIQRTQQEDSAVYLCASSSSTGDTQYFGPGTRLTVL.

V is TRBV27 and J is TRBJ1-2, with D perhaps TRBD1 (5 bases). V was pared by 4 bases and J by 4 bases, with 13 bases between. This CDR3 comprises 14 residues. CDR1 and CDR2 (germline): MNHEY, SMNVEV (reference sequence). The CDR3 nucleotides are TGTGCCAGCAGTTCCCGGCAGGGAGCCTATGGCTACACCTTC. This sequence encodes CASSSRQGAYGYTF.

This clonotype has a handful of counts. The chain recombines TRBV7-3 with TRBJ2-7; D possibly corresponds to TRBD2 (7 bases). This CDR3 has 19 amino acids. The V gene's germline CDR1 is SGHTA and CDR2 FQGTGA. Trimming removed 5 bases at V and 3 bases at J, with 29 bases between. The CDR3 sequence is CASSPHPREGEGGLYEQYF. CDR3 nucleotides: TGTGCCAGCAGCCCGCACCCTCGGGAAGGGGAGGGGGGACTCTACGAGCAGTACTTC.

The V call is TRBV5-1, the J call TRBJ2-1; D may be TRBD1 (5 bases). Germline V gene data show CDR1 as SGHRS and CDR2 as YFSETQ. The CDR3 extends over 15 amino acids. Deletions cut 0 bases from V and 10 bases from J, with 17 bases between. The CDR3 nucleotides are TGCGCCAGCAGCTTGGTTGTCAGGGCCTACGGGGAGCAGTTCTTC. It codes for CASSLVVRAYGEQFF.

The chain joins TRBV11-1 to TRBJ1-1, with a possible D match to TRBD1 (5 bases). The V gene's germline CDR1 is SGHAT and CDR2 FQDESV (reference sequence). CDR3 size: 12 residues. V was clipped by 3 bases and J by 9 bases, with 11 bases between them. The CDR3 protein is CASSFGSGKAFF. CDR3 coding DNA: TGTGCCAGCAGCTTCGGTTCAGGGAAAGCTTTCTTT.

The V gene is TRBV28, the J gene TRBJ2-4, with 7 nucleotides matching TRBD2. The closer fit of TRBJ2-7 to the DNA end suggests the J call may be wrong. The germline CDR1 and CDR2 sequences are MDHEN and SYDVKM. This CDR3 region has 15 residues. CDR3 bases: TGTGCCAGCAGCCTATCCGGGGAGGGCGTCTACGAGCAGTACTTC. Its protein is CASSLSGEGVYEQYF.

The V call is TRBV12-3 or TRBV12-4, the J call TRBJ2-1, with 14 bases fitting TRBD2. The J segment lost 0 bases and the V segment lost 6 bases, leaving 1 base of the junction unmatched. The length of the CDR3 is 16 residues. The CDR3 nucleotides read TGTGCCAGCAGAGGGACTAGCGGGAGCTCCTACAATGAGCAGTTCTTC. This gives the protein CASRGTSGSSYNEQFF.

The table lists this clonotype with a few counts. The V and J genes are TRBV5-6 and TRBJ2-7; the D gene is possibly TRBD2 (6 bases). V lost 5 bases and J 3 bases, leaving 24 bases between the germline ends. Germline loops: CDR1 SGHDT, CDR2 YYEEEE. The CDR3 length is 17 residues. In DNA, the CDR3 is TGTGCCAGCAGTTTGTCATTCGGGGCGGGGCGTTACTACGAGCAGTACTTC. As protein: CASSLSFGAGRYYEQYF.

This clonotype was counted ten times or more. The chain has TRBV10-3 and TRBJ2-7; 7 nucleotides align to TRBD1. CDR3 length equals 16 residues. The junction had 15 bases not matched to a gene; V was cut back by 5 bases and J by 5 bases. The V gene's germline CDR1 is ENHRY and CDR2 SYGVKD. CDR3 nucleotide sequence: TGTGCCATCAGTCCACTTCGGGACAGTCCCCTTCACGAGCAGTACTTC. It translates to CAISPLRDSPLHEQYF.

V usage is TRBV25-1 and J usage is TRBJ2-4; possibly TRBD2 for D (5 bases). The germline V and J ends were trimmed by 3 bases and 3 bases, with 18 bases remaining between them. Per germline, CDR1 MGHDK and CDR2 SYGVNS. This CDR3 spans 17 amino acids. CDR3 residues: CASSDPSTRGYKNIQYF. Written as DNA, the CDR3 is TGTGCCAGCAGTGACCCTTCAACGAGAGGGTACAAAAACATTCAGTACTTC.

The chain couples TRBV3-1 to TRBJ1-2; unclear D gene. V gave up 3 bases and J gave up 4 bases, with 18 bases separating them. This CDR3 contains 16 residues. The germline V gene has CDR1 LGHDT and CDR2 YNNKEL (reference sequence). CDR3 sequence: CASSHDIDGEGYGYTF. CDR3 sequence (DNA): TGTGCCAGCAGCCACGATATAGATGGCGAGGGCTATGGCTACACCTTC.

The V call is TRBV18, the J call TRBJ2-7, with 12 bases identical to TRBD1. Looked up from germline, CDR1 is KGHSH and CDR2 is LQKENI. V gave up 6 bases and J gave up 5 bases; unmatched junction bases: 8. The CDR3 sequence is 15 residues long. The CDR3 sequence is CASSIPGQGAHEQYF. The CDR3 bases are TGTGCCAGCTCTATCCCGGGACAGGGGGCCCACGAGCAGTACTTC. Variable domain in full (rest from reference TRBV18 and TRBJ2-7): NAGVMQNPRHLVRRRGQEARLRCSPMKGHSHVYWYRQLPEEGLKFMVYLQKENIIDESGMPKERFSAEFPKEGPSILRIQQVVRGDSAAYFCASSIPGQGAHEQYFGPGTRLTVT.

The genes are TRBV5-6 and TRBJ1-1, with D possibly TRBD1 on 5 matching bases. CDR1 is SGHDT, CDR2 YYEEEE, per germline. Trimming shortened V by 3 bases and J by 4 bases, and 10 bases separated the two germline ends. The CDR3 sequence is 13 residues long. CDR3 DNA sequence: TGTGCCAGCAGCTGGGGCAGGTCCACTGAAGCTTTCTTT. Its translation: CASSWGRSTEAFF. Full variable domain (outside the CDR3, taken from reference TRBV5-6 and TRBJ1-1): DAGVTQSPTHLIKTRGQQVTLRCSPKSGHDTVSWYQQALGQGPQFIFQYYEEEERQRGNFPDRFSGHQFPNYSSELNVNALLLGDSALYLCASSWGRSTEAFFGQGTRLTVV.

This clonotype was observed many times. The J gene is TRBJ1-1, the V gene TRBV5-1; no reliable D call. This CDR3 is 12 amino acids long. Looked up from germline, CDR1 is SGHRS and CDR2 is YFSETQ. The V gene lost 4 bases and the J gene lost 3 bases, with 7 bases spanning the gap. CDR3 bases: TGCGCCAGCAGCAGTACAGACACTGAAGCTTTCTTT. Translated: CASSSTDTEAFF.

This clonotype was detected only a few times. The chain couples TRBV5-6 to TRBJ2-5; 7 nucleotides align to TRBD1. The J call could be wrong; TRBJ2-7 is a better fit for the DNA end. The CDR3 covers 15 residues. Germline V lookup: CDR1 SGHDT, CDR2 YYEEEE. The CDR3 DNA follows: TGTGCCAGCAGAGAACAGGGGCAAGGGGGCTACGAGCAGTACTTC. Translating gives CASREQGQGGYEQYF.

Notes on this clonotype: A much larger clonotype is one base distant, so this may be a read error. The CDR3 sequence: CASSLSLCHEQFF. In DNA form, the CDR3 reads TGTGCCAGCAGTTTATCACTGTGCCATGAGCAGTTCTTC. The V call is TRBV27, the J call TRBJ2-1; D gene unclear. Germline lookup yields CDR1 MNHEY and CDR2 SMNVEV (reference sequence). This CDR3 comprises 13 residues. Trimming stripped 0 bases from V and 8 bases from J, with 8 bases between.

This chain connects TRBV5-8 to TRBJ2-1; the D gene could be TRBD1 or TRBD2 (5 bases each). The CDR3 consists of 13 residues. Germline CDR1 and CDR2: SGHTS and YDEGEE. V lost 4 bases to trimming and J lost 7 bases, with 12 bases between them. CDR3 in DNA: TGTGCCAGCAGCCGGGACCCAGGGAATGAGCAGTTCTTC. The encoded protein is CASSRDPGNEQFF. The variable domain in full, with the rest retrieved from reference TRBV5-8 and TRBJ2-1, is EAGVTQSPTHLIKTRGQQATLRCSPISGHTSVYWYQQALGLGLQFLLWYDEGEERNRGNFPPRFSGRQFPNYSSELNVNALELEDSALYLCASSRDPGNEQFFGPGTRLTVL.

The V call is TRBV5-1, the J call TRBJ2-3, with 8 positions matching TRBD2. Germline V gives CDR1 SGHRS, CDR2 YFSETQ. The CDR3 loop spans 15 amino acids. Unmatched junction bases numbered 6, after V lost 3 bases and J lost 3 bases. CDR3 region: CASSSGLAFTDTQYF. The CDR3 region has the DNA TGCGCCAGCAGCTCAGGACTAGCTTTTACAGATACGCAGTATTTT.

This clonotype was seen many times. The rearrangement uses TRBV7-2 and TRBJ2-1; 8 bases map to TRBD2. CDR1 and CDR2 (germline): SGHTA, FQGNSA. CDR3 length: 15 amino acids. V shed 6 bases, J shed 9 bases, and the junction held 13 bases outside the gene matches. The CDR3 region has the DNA TGTGCCAGCAGAAGTAGCGGGGTGCTTTTCGCTGAGCAGTTCTTC. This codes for CASRSSGVLFAEQFF. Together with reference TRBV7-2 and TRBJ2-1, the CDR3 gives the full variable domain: GAGVSQSPSNKVTEKGKDVELRCDPISGHTALYWYRQSLGQGLEFLIYFQGNSAPDKSGLPSDRFSAERTGGSVSTLTIQRTQQEDSAVYLCASRSSGVLFAEQFFGPGTRLTVL.

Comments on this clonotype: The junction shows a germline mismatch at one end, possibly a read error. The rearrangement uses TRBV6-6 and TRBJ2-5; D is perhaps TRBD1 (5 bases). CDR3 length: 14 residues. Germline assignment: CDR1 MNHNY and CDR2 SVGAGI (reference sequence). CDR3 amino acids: CASRQSANQETQYF. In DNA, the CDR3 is TGTGCTAGCAGACAGTCGGCGAACCAAGAGACCCAGTACTTC.